Presented here are 10 T cell receptor beta chains from one specimen sequenced in a study of OX40 agonist ivuxolimab in advanced cancers. Repertoires were generated with immunoSEQ multiplex PCR, while TCRdb's copy carries only in-frame clones and drops some. The sample comprises some 44,000 clones, 70% to 90% of which are singletons, and about a fifth rests with the top ten. Sequencing was performed on CD4+ or CD8+ T cells sorted from blood, taken in a trial of the OX40 agonist ivuxolimab. These receptors originate from an adult with an advanced solid tumor such as melanoma, head and neck, liver or kidney cancer.

The genes are TRBV7-9 and TRBJ1-2; D ambiguous. Germline-derived CDR1 and CDR2 are SEHNR and FQNEAQ (reference sequence). The CDR3 is made up of 16 amino acids. Between the trimmed V and J ends, which lost 0 bases and 5 bases, there was a span of 16 bases. CDR3 nucleotides: TGTGCCAGCAGCTTAGCCCGATCCATCGATCTTTATGGCTACACCTTC. Amino acids: CASSLARSIDLYGYTF. Based on the CDR3 plus reference TRBV7-9 and TRBJ1-2, the full variable domain is DTGVSQNPRHKITKRGQNVTFRCDPISEHNRLYWYRQTLGQGPEFLTYFQNEAQLEKSRLLSDRFSAERPKGSFSTLEIQRTEQGDSAMYLCASSLARSIDLYGYTFGSGTRLTVV.

The chain uses TRBV9 and TRBJ2-7; tentatively, D is TRBD2 (7 bases). The CDR3 runs to 16 residues. Germline V gene data show CDR1 as SGDLS and CDR2 as YYNGEE. Trimming took 2 bases from V and 3 from J, leaving 18 bases between them. The CDR3 loop reads CASSVSGGGGVYEQYF. DNA of the CDR3: TGTGCCAGCAGCGTCTCCGGGGGAGGGGGAGTCTACGAGCAGTACTTC.

The chain uses TRBV6-5 and TRBJ2-5; the D gene is possibly TRBD2 (6 bases). Trimming cost V 6 bases and J 1 base, with 12 bases left between them. Germline V gene sequence: CDR1 MNHEY, CDR2 SVGAGI. The CDR3 covers 14 residues. The CDR3 DNA follows: TGTGCCAGCAGCCCAACGGGGGTCCAAGAGACCCAGTACTTC. Its translation: CASSPTGVQETQYF.

The V and J genes are TRBV4-3 and TRBJ2-1; TRBD2 matches 10 bases. V lost 3 bases to trimming and J lost 7 bases; unmatched junction nucleotides: 12. Looked up from germline, CDR1 is LGHNA and CDR2 is YSLEER. The CDR3 has 17 residues. CDR3 in amino acids: CASSQVGAGGPMNEQFF. CDR3 nucleotides: TGCGCCAGCAGCCAGGTGGGAGCGGGGGGGCCTATGAATGAGCAGTTCTTC.

J is TRBJ2-3 and V is TRBV7-9; weak D call: TRBD2 (7 bases). The V gene lost 5 bases and the J gene lost 3 bases, with 15 bases spanning the gap. CDR1 and CDR2 (germline): SEHNR, FQNEAQ (reference sequence). The CDR3 has 15 residues. CDR3 sequence: CASSGGASITDTQYF. CDR3 nucleotides: TGTGCCAGCAGCGGGGGGGCTAGTATTACAGATACGCAGTATTTT.

With regard to this clone: A much larger clone lies one base from this, so it may be a read error. Other nucleotide sequences in the sample specify the same CDR3. The rearrangement links TRBV7-9 to TRBJ2-7; D is ambiguous. Germline V gene data show CDR1 as SEHNR and CDR2 as FQNEAQ (reference sequence). Trimming took 5 bases from V and 5 from J, leaving 4 bases between them. This CDR3 comprises 10 residues. CDR3 coding DNA: TGTGCCAGCAGCCCCGACGAGCAGTACTTC. Protein: CASSPDEQYF.

The J gene is TRBJ1-1, the V gene TRBV11-2; the D gene is possibly TRBD1 (6 bases). CDR3 size: 14 residues. The V gene lost 5 bases and the J gene lost 6 bases, with 16 bases spanning the gap. The germline V gene has CDR1 SGHAT and CDR2 FQNNGV. The CDR3 region is CASSPPGAGAEAFF. CDR3 nucleotide sequence: TGTGCCAGCAGCCCTCCAGGGGCGGGGGCTGAAGCTTTCTTT.

The CDR3: CASSLGGSPLHF. The CDR3 DNA reads as TGTGCCAGCAGCTTGGGAGGTTCACCCCTCCACTTT. The J gene is TRBJ1-6, the V gene TRBV5-6; D unresolved. This CDR3 has 12 residues. Trimming removed 0 bases from V and 9 bases from J, with 4 bases in between. Germline lookup yields CDR1 SGHDT and CDR2 YYEEEE.

V gene TRBV2 combines with J gene TRBJ1-1, with TRBD1 matching 10 bases. The CDR3 covers 17 residues. The V and J ends lost 5 bases and 7 bases, in that order; junction bases with no gene match: 16. CDR1 SNHLY and CDR2 FYNNEI come from the germline V gene. CDR3 nucleotide sequence: TGTGCCAGCAGTTCCGGGACAGGGGAAATGGCGGGCGTTGAAGCTTTCTTT. This translates into CASSSGTGEMAGVEAFF.

The chain carries TRBV6-5 and TRBJ2-3; no reliable D call. The V and J ends lost 2 bases and 2 bases respectively, with 14 bases between them. CDR3 length: 16 residues. Germline V gene data show CDR1 as MNHEY and CDR2 as SVGAGI. The CDR3 nucleotides are TGTGCCAGCAGTTACGGGCCCGTGGGTCACACAGATACGCAGTATTTT. This encodes CASSYGPVGHTDTQYF.